This T cell receptor (beta chain) was sequenced in a study of blood T cells in healthy people across ages. General study findings and limits: Fewer expanded clones and more diversity marked long-lived versus aged donors.

With V trimmed by 7 bases and J by 1 base, 7 bases remained unmatched. CDR1 SNHLY and CDR2 FYNNEI come from the germline V gene. The CDR3 has 15 amino acids. In regard to this clonotype: Antigen: not known.

The use of a sample-barcoded 5' primer and a J-beta primer mix characterized a second PCR of about 7 to 12 cycles. Through a template-switch adaptor with 12 random nucleotides, each cDNA molecule received a tag. TCRdb analysed the 5' RACE reads with MiXCR anew, one entry per CDR3 protein. The table records around 800,000 distinct CDR3 sequences, around two thirds of them present only once. The V call is TRBV2, the J call TRBJ2-7; 10 positions match TRBD1. The sequencing input was blood. The receptor comes from a man aged 25 to 45 in good health. The CDR3 region has the DNA TGTGCCAGCAAACCGGGACAGGGGCGATCCTACGAGCAGTACTTC. Protein sequence: CASKPGQGRSYEQYF.